These 5 T cell receptor beta chains were all obtained from the same sample, sequenced in a study of OX40 agonist ivuxolimab in advanced cancers. Generated by immunoSEQ multiplex PCR, the TCRdb table keeps only in-frame clones and is missing some. The sample shows more than 40,000 clones, just over 85% of them seen only once. The specimen was CD4+ or CD8+ T cells sorted from blood, collected in a trial of the OX40 agonist ivuxolimab. Source of these receptors: an adult with an advanced solid tumor such as melanoma, head and neck, liver or kidney cancer.

The V gene is TRBV6-4, the J gene TRBJ2-1; 9 positions match TRBD1. Trimming cost V 5 bases and J 9 bases; bases outside gene matches: 14. This CDR3 contains 16 residues. Germline CDR1 reads MRHNA; CDR2 reads SNTAGT. For the CDR3, the DNA is TGTGCCAGCAGTTCGGATGGACAGGGGAGCCTTTCTGAGCAGTTCTTC. Translating it yields CASSSDGQGSLSEQFF.

The rearrangement links TRBV4-1 to TRBJ1-5; tentatively, D is TRBD1 (6 bases). Looked up from germline, CDR1 is MGHRA and CDR2 is YSYEKL. The CDR3 extends over 15 amino acids. Trimming shortened V by 0 bases and J by 3 bases, and 9 bases separated the two germline ends. CDR3 sequence (DNA): TGCGCCAGCAGCCAAGATGGACAGAACAATCAGCCCCAGCATTTT. As protein: CASSQDGQNNQPQHF.

In this sample, this clone turned up a few times. This sequence joins TRBV28 and TRBJ1-6; D gene unclear. Germline lookup yields CDR1 MDHEN and CDR2 SYDVKM. The CDR3 runs 17 residues. Trimming cost V 1 base and J 2 bases, with 12 bases left between them. For the CDR3, the DNA is TGTGCCAGCAGTTTATCTCGCGCGGCAGCCTATAATTCACCCCTCCACTTT. This sequence encodes CASSLSRAAAYNSPLHF.

The chain couples TRBV5-1 to TRBJ1-1, with TRBD1 identical over 8 bases. V lost 0 bases to trimming and J lost 1 base; unmatched junction nucleotides: 5. The CDR3 consists of 16 residues. The germline CDR1 and CDR2 sequences are SGHRS and YFSETQ. CDR3 sequence (DNA): TGCGCCAGCAGCTTGGTAGCAGGGGGCTCGAACACTGAAGCTTTCTTT. Its protein is CASSLVAGGSNTEAFF.

This sequence joins TRBV28 and TRBJ2-3, with 12 nucleotides matching TRBD2. The CDR3 length is 16 residues. Germline CDR1 is MDHEN and CDR2 is SYDVKM. V was clipped by 6 bases and J by 11 bases; unmatched bases: 15. CDR3 DNA: TGTGCCAGCAGCCCAAGAGGCCGGACTAGCGGGAATAGGCAGTATTTT. This gives the protein CASSPRGRTSGNRQYF.